These 21 T cell receptor beta chains came from one sample sequenced in a study of shared clonotypes between healthy human individuals (dated by TCRdb to about 2020). The library was made by the immunoSEQ multiplex PCR assay. TCRdb re-hosts the immuneACCESS table, in-frame sequences only. Its copies lack some clones; in the studies checked, an unresolved V gene accounts for under half of them, and the cause for the rest is not known. The sample yields a few million clones; roughly 93% were counted once. Jointly, the top ten make up 0.3% to 0.4% of the sample. Source material: naive CD4+ T cells from PBMCs. The cell subset or site label, read with the paper, signifies: CD45RA+ positively selected. Every receptor here comes from a man aged 18 to 29 in good health. Some clones in this sample may be carry-over from other donors' samples.

The chain employs TRBV29-1 and TRBJ2-7; TRBD1 matches at 7 bases. J gave up 3 bases and V 8 bases, and 16 bases lay outside the gene matches. CDR1 SQVTM and CDR2 ANQGSEA come from the germline V gene. The CDR3 runs to 15 residues. The CDR3 reads CSPITNRDRHYEQYF. CDR3 nucleotides: TGCAGCCCTATCACCAACCGGGACAGACACTACGAGCAGTACTTC.

V is TRBV28 and J is TRBJ2-7, with TRBD2 matching over 9 bases. Germline V gives CDR1 MDHEN, CDR2 SYDVKM. J was trimmed by 2 bases and V by 6 bases; bases with no gene match: 8. CDR3 length: 15 residues. CDR3 loop: CASSPTSGFTYEQYF. DNA for the CDR3: TGTGCCAGCAGCCCGACTAGCGGTTTTACCTACGAGCAGTACTTC.

The chain carries TRBV5-1 and TRBJ2-2; 9 bases fit TRBD2. CDR3 length equals 16 residues. Germline CDR1 and CDR2: SGHRS and YFSETQ. The V and J ends lost 0 bases and 6 bases, in that order; junction bases with no gene match: 6. The CDR3 sequence: CASSLGLAGLAGELFF. In DNA, the CDR3 is TGCGCCAGCAGCTTGGGGCTAGCGGGATTGGCCGGGGAGCTGTTTTTT.

As regards this clone: Other DNA sequences within the sample encode an identical CDR3. The chain links TRBV9 to TRBJ2-7, with 8 bases identical to TRBD2. CDR3 length equals 14 residues. Germline lookup yields CDR1 SGDLS and CDR2 YYNGEE. V was pared by 2 bases and J by 0 bases, with 1 base of the junction left unmatched. CDR3 in amino acids: CASSVGLASYEQYF. The CDR3 nucleotides read TGTGCCAGCAGCGTTGGACTAGCCTCCTACGAGCAGTACTTC.

This chain connects TRBV27 to TRBJ2-3, with 9 bases that match TRBD1. The ends lost 7 bases at V and 0 bases at J; junction bases unmatched: 5. This CDR3 has 15 residues. In germline, CDR1 is MNHEY, CDR2 SMNVEV (reference sequence). The CDR3 region has the DNA TGTGCCAGCACGAACAGGGGGCCGAGCACAGATACGCAGTATTTT. It translates to CASTNRGPSTDTQYF.

The chain joins TRBV5-1 to TRBJ1-2; maybe TRBD1 (6 bases). Trimming removed 4 bases at V and 4 bases at J, with 14 bases between. The CDR3 is 14 residues long. The germline V gene encodes CDR1 SGHRS and CDR2 YFSETQ. The CDR3 spells CASSRGDNLYGYTF. The CDR3 nucleotides read TGCGCCAGCAGCCGGGGGGACAACCTCTATGGCTACACCTTC.

With regard to this clone: Other DNA sequences from this sample encode an identical CDR3 as well. V and J are TRBV10-3 and TRBJ2-3, with D unresolved. This CDR3 is built from 14 residues. V shed 0 bases and J shed 0 bases, with 4 bases lying between them. In germline, CDR1 is ENHRY, CDR2 SYGVKD. DNA of the CDR3: TGTGCCATCAGTGAGTCGAGGAGCACAGATACGCAGTATTTT. It specifies CAISESRSTDTQYF.

The V call is TRBV7-3, the J call TRBJ2-3, with 11 bases lining up with TRBD2. The germline gives CDR1 SGHTA, CDR2 FQGTGA. V trimming: 5 bases; J trimming: 3 bases; junction bases outside the gene matches: 4. The CDR3 extends over 15 amino acids. CDR3 coding DNA: TGTGCCAGCAGCACAGGACTAGCGGGTACAGATACGCAGTATTTT. The encoded protein is CASSTGLAGTDTQYF.

The chain combines TRBV7-3 with TRBJ2-1; 10 bases match TRBD2. Germline V gene data show CDR1 as SGHTA and CDR2 as FQGTGA. J lost 4 bases, V lost 5 bases, and 5 bases had no gene match. The length of the CDR3 is 15 residues. The CDR3 region is CASSVGTSDYNEQFF. The CDR3 nucleotides are TGTGCCAGCAGCGTCGGGACTAGCGATTACAATGAGCAGTTCTTC.

The chain is built from TRBV7-9 and TRBJ2-7; maybe TRBD1 (6 bases). This CDR3 has 14 amino acids. The germline V gene has CDR1 SEHNR and CDR2 FQNEAQ (reference sequence). Trimming left V 5 bases short and J 3 bases short, with 14 bases between. Here the CDR3 DNA reads TGTGCCAGCAGCCTAACTACAGGGAACTACGAGCAGTACTTC. It yields the protein CASSLTTGNYEQYF.

The chain recombines TRBV2 with TRBJ1-2; D uncertain. From germline, CDR1 is SNHLY and CDR2 FYNNEI. Deletions cut 7 bases from V and 3 bases from J, with 15 bases between. The CDR3 totals 14 residues. In DNA form, the CDR3 reads TGTGCCAGCATAATGTCAATGGCAGACTATGGCTACACCTTC. Its protein product is CASIMSMADYGYTF.

CDR3 residues: CASSLARRGETQYF. Here the CDR3 DNA reads TGTGCCAGCAGCTTAGCGCGTAGGGGAGAGACCCAGTACTTC. This rearrangement joins TRBV7-9 to TRBJ2-5; the D gene is possibly TRBD1 (5 bases). V lost 0 bases and J lost 4, with 9 bases in between. There are 14 residues in the CDR3. The germline V gene has CDR1 SEHNR and CDR2 FQNEAQ (reference sequence).

This sequence joins TRBV7-8 and TRBJ2-7, with a possible D match to TRBD1 (6 bases). The V and J ends lost 1 base and 0 bases respectively, with 13 bases between them. This CDR3 is 16 amino acids long. Germline V gene data show CDR1 as SGHVS and CDR2 as FQNEAQ. The CDR3: CASSLGDTSSSYEQYF. CDR3 nucleotide sequence: TGTGCCAGCAGCTTAGGGGACACCTCCTCCTCCTACGAGCAGTACTTC. The variable domain in full, with the rest retrieved from reference TRBV7-8 and TRBJ2-7, is GAGVSQSPRYKVAKRGQDVALRCDPISGHVSLFWYQQALGQGPEFLTYFQNEAQLDKSGLPSDRFFAERPEGSVSTLKIQRTQQEDSAVYLCASSLGDTSSSYEQYFGPGTRLTVT.

This clone showed up just once. A junction end diverges from the germline sequence, so it may reflect a read error. The chain is built from TRBV7-2 and TRBJ2-3; D remains ambiguous. Per the germline V gene, CDR1 is SGHTA and CDR2 is FQGNSA. The length of the CDR3 is 15 residues. The CDR3 sequence: CASSQSVRTRNLELF. The DNA of the CDR3 is TGTGCCAGCAGCCAATCCGTTCGGACGAGGAATCTTGAGCTCTTT.

The chain recombines TRBV30 with TRBJ2-2; D is unresolved. Per the germline V gene, CDR1 is GTSNPN and CDR2 is SVGIG (reference sequence). The CDR3 spans 14 residues. V was cut by 4 bases and J by 6 bases, with 15 bases left in between. The DNA for the CDR3 is TGTGCCTGGAAATGGGGATGGGTAGCCGGGGAGCTGTTTTTT. Translated: CAWKWGWVAGELFF.

On this clone: Other nucleotide sequences from this sample produce the same CDR3. The gene calls are TRBV7-9 and TRBJ1-5; D may be TRBD1 (5 bases). CDR1 SEHNR and CDR2 FQNEAQ come from the germline V gene (reference sequence). Trimming pared 3 bases from V and 0 bases from J, leaving 9 bases between. The CDR3 spans 15 residues. As DNA, the CDR3 is TGTGCCAGCAGCTTGGGGGGTAATAGCAATCAGCCCCAGCATTTT. This codes for CASSLGGNSNQPQHF.

In the case of this clone: Other DNA sequences in the sample encode the same CDR3. The chain joins TRBV7-8 to TRBJ2-7; D not resolved. Germline V lookup: CDR1 SGHVS, CDR2 FQNEAQ. The CDR3 covers 12 residues. V lost 1 base, J lost 2 bases, and 3 bases lay in between. CDR3: CASSLDTYEQYF. CDR3 sequence (DNA): TGTGCCAGCAGCTTAGATACCTACGAGCAGTACTTC.

The chain joins TRBV6-6 to TRBJ1-4, with TRBD1 matching 9 bases. The CDR3 loop spans 15 amino acids. V lost 6 bases to trimming and J lost 3 bases; unmatched junction nucleotides: 5. CDR1 and CDR2 from the germline V gene are MNHNY and SVGAGI (reference sequence). CDR3 DNA: TGTGCCAGCAGCGACAGGGGGAGGCCTAATGAAAAACTGTTTTTT. Its protein product is CASSDRGRPNEKLFF.

The CDR3 bases are TGTGCCAGCAGTGAAGCGGGCAGGGCAGAAGCTTTCTTT. Its translation: CASSEAGRAEAFF. V and J are TRBV6-1 and TRBJ1-1, with TRBD1 as a possible D gene (5 bases). The V gene lost 0 bases and the J gene lost 8 bases, with 10 bases spanning the gap. CDR1 is MNHNS and CDR2 is SASEGT in the germline V gene. This CDR3 is built from 13 residues.

V usage is TRBV27 and J usage is TRBJ1-4; 8 bases match TRBD1. The CDR3 runs to 16 residues. Per the germline V gene, CDR1 is MNHEY and CDR2 is SMNVEV (reference sequence). V shed 4 bases and J 8 bases; nucleotides not matched to a gene: 12. The CDR3 DNA is TGTGCCAGCAGTTCAACCAGACAGGGGAACAGGGAAAAACTGTTTTTT. Translation: CASSSTRQGNREKLFF.

Here the CDR3 reads CASSFPGLAGGREQYF. Written as DNA, the CDR3 is TGTGCCAGCAGCTTCCCGGGACTAGCGGGAGGGCGCGAGCAGTACTTC. The chain couples TRBV5-6 to TRBJ2-7; 16 bases line up with TRBD2. Looked up from germline, CDR1 is SGHDT and CDR2 is YYEEEE. The length of the CDR3 is 16 residues. V dropped 2 bases and J dropped 6; count of bases not matched to a gene: 5.